These T cell receptor beta chains were read from a single sample in a study of long-term antiretroviral therapy in people with HIV. The assay was immunoSEQ multiplex PCR, and TCRdb's table has in-frame clones only and misses some. The table records about 35,000 clones, about four fifths of them present only once. The sequenced sample was unsorted PBMCs, obtained 3 years after starting antiretroviral therapy. Receptor source: a man aged 50-60 years with HIV. Each CDR3 is given with its conserved first and last residue. A D gene is named only where the DNA matches it firmly. Clone size appears in some rows only: once, few, many, or a class for an expanded clone.

d_gene,j_gene,v_gene,abundance,CDR3nt,CDR3aa
.,TRBJ1-1,TRBV2,.,TGTGCCAGCAGTGAAGGTCCGGGGACTGAAGCTTTCTTT,CASSEGPGTEAFF
.,TRBJ1-1,TRBV15,.,TGTGCCACCAGCAGAGGAATGAACACTGAAGCTTTCTTT,CATSRGMNTEAFF
TRBD2,TRBJ2-1,TRBV2,few,TGTGCCAGCAGCCTGACTAGCGGGGGGGGCAAAGAGCAGTTCTTC,CASSLTSGGGKEQFF
TRBD1,TRBJ2-1,TRBV18,.,TGTGCCAGCTCACCCCCGGGACAGGGGGTAGCCAATGAGCAGTTCTTC,CASSPPGQGVANEQFF
.,TRBJ2-5,TRBV29-1,.,TGCAGCGTATTTGGGTACCAAGAGACCCAGTACTTC,CSVFGYQETQYF
.,TRBJ1-5,TRBV19,.,TGTGCCAGTAGTTTTGTGACGGGGGATCAGCCCCAGCATTTT,CASSFVTGDQPQHF
TRBD1,TRBJ2-2,TRBV11-2,.,TGTGCCAGCAGCTTAAGAACAGGGGATATCGGGGAGCTGTTTTTT,CASSLRTGDIGELFF
.,TRBJ2-7,TRBV4-1,.,TGCGCCAGCAGCCAAGAGAGGGGAACCTACGAGCAGTACTTC,CASSQERGTYEQYF
.,TRBJ1-2,TRBV5-1,few,TGCGCCAGCAGCCCCCCAGGGGAAGGCTACACCTTC,CASSPPGEGYTF
TRBD2,TRBJ2-7,TRBV28,.,TGTGCCACAGGGACTAGCGGGAGCTCCTACGAGCAGTACTTC,CATGTSGSSYEQYF
TRBD2,TRBJ2-7,TRBV18,.,TGTGCCAGCTCACCACCGGGACTAGCGGGCTACGAGCAGTACTTC,CASSPPGLAGYEQYF
.,TRBJ2-2,TRBV6-5,.,TGTGCCAGCAGTTATGACTACACCGGGGAGCTGTTTTTT,CASSYDYTGELFF
.,TRBJ2-1,TRBV28,.,TGTGCCAGCAGTTTATTCACAGGGTCCTACAATGAGCAGTTCTTC,CASSLFTGSYNEQFF
.,TRBJ2-7,TRBV6-5,.,TGTGCCAGCAGTTACTCGAGACAGATCTACGAGCAGTACTTC,CASSYSRQIYEQYF
.,TRBJ2-7,TRBV21-1,.,TGTGCCAGCAGCAAAGGACGCAGGCGCTGCTACGAGCAGTACTTC,CASSKGRRRCYEQYF
.,TRBJ1-5,TRBV19,.,TGTGCCAGTAGTGTCCAGGGGAATCAGCCCCAGCATTTT,CASSVQGNQPQHF
.,TRBJ1-5,TRBV28,.,TGTGCCAGCACTCCTGCTTTTTGGAGCAATCAGCCCCAGCATTTT,CASTPAFWSNQPQHF
.,TRBJ2-7,TRBV28,.,TGTGCCAGCAGTTCAAGGGGGTGGGCACCCGGCCCCTACGAGCAGTACTTC,CASSSRGWAPGPYEQYF
.,TRBJ1-5,TRBV19,few,TGTGCCAGTAGTCCCGACCTAATTCAGCCCCAGCATTTT,CASSPDLIQPQHF
TRBD2,TRBJ2-1,TRBV7-8,.,TGTGCCAGCAGCAGACTAGCGTTTGAGCAGTTCTTC,CASSRLAFEQFF
TRBD2,TRBJ2-5,TRBV10-2,few,TGCGCCAGCTGTAACTGGGGACTAGGGGGACAAGAGACCCAGTACTTC,CASCNWGLGGQETQYF
TRBD2,TRBJ2-7,TRBV7-2,.,TGTGCCAGCAGCTTATCCAGCGGGGGCTCCTACGAGCAGTACTTC,CASSLSSGGSYEQYF
.,TRBJ2-7,TRBV20-1,.,TGCAGTGCTACGGGAACCTACGAGCAGTACTTC,CSATGTYEQYF
.,TRBJ1-5,TRBV7-8,.,TGTGCCAGCAGCTTAGGGACGTCCAGGGTCGACCAGCCCCAGCATTTT,CASSLGTSRVDQPQHF
.,TRBJ1-6,TRBV28,.,TGTGCCAGCAGTTACGGGGCAGATGGATCACCCCTCCACTTT,CASSYGADGSPLHF
.,TRBJ1-2,TRBV7-2,.,TGTGCCAGCAGCTTAGGACGGTCTACAGCAGGCGGCTACACCTTC,CASSLGRSTAGGYTF
TRBD2,TRBJ2-1,TRBV13,.,TGTGCCAGCAGCGCCCTCTTAGCGGGAGATCCTTATCAGAATGAGCAGTTCTTC,CASSALLAGDPYQNEQFF
.,TRBJ1-2,TRBV14,.,TGTGCCAGCAGCCGGGGGATTAACTATGGCTACACCTTC,CASSRGINYGYTF
TRBD2,TRBJ2-7,TRBV28,.,TGTGCCAGCAGTTTAGCGACTAGCGGTGTCCACGAGCAGTACTTC,CASSLATSGVHEQYF
TRBD2,TRBJ2-1,TRBV11-2,.,TGTGCCAGCAGCGACCGGACTAGGGGATACAATGAGCAGTTCTTC,CASSDRTRGYNEQFF
TRBD2,TRBJ2-2,TRBV7-9,.,TGTGCCAGCAGCTTAACACTAGCGGGAGTTCGGAACACCGGGGAGCTGTTTTTT,CASSLTLAGVRNTGELFF
.,TRBJ2-2,TRBV5-1,.,TGCGCCAGCAATTCAGAAGGGGGGACCGGGGAGCTGTTTTTT,CASNSEGGTGELFF
TRBD1,TRBJ2-1,TRBV18,.,TGTGCCAGCTCACTAGACAGGGCTGGGCAGTTCTTC,CASSLDRAGQFF
TRBD1,TRBJ2-7,TRBV6-5,.,TGTGCCAGCAGTGCGCCGGGACAGGGGGTATACGAGCAGTACTTC,CASSAPGQGVYEQYF
.,TRBJ1-5,TRBV28,.,TGTGCCAGCAAGGCCCGGGGAAACGGCAATCAGCCCCAGCATTTT,CASKARGNGNQPQHF
TRBD1,TRBJ1-1,TRBV7-2,.,TGTGCCAGCAGCCCCCGAGGGGGCACCACTGAAGCTTTCTTT,CASSPRGGTTEAFF
TRBD1,TRBJ1-2,TRBV15,.,TGTGCCACCAGCAGAGGGGGGCCGGGACAGGGTTACTATGGCTACACCTTC,CATSRGGPGQGYYGYTF
TRBD2,TRBJ2-7,TRBV10-2,.,TGCGCCAGCAGGAGCGGGGGAGCCTACGAGCAGTACTTC,CASRSGGAYEQYF
.,TRBJ1-2,TRBV7-2,.,TGTGCCAGCAGCTTAGGTGCGGAGTACTATGGCTACACCTTC,CASSLGAEYYGYTF
TRBD1,TRBJ1-5,TRBV28,few,TGTGCCAGCAGTTTAGGACAGGGGGTTAGCAATCAGCCCCAGCATTTT,CASSLGQGVSNQPQHF
TRBD1,TRBJ1-2,TRBV6-6,.,TGTGCCAGCAGTTATGGAGGGGGCGATATCTACACCTTC,CASSYGGGDIYTF
TRBD1,TRBJ1-1,TRBV6-5,few,TGTGCCAGCAGTTTGACAGGGTTGGGTGCTGAAGCTTTCTTT,CASSLTGLGAEAFF
TRBD2,TRBJ2-5,TRBV18,once,TGTGCCAGCTCACCTTCGGGAGGGGAGACCCAGTACTTC,CASSPSGGETQYF
.,TRBJ2-3,TRBV7-9,.,TGTGCCAGCAGCTTGGGACTCTCACGAGGGTCAGATACGCAGTATTTT,CASSLGLSRGSDTQYF
.,TRBJ1-2,TRBV29-1,.,TGCAGCGTTGAAGAAGGGCAGGGGAACGGCTACACCTTC,CSVEEGQGNGYTF
TRBD1,TRBJ2-2,TRBV10-1,.,TGCGCCAGCAGTGAGGGGACAGCGTACACCGGGGAGCTGTTTTTT,CASSEGTAYTGELFF
.,TRBJ1-1,TRBV19,.,TGTGCCAGTAGCGCAGGGAACACTGAAGCTTTCTTT,CASSAGNTEAFF
.,TRBJ2-7,TRBV29-1,.,TGCAGCGCCCGTGGGAGTACCGCCGACCGGAGCTCCTACGAGCAGTACTTC,CSARGSTADRSSYEQYF
TRBD1,TRBJ2-3,TRBV18,.,TGTGCCAGCTCACCTCTACAGGGGGGTGGAGATACGCAGTATTTT,CASSPLQGGGDTQYF
.,TRBJ2-3,TRBV9,.,TGTGCCAGCAGCGCGCAGGGTGGTAGCACAGATACGCAGTATTTT,CASSAQGGSTDTQYF
TRBD1,TRBJ2-7,TRBV10-2,.,TGCGCCAGCAGCGTCTCAATCAGGGGGCGCGTAGCCTACGAGCAGTACTTC,CASSVSIRGRVAYEQYF
.,TRBJ2-1,TRBV4-2,once,TGTGCCAGCAGCCAAGATAGCGGCTCCTACAATGAGCAGTTCTTC,CASSQDSGSYNEQFF
TRBD2,TRBJ2-3,TRBV5-1,.,TGCGCCAGCAGCTCGGCTCCGACTAGCGGGGGAGCAGATACGCAGTATTTT,CASSSAPTSGGADTQYF
.,TRBJ2-7,TRBV19,.,TGTGCCAGTAGTGCCGAAGGGACTGGATACTACGAGCAGTACTTC,CASSAEGTGYYEQYF
.,TRBJ2-3,TRBV10-2,.,TGCGCCAGCAGTGAAACAGATACGCAGTATTTT,CASSETDTQYF
.,TRBJ1-5,TRBV6-6,.,TGTGCCAGCAGTTACTATAGCAGGGGAGGGAATCAGCCCCAGCATTTT,CASSYYSRGGNQPQHF
TRBD1,TRBJ1-1,TRBV4-3,.,TGCGCCAGCAGCCCAGGGACAGGGTCGTTAAGGGGCACTGAAGCTTTCTTT,CASSPGTGSLRGTEAFF
TRBD2,TRBJ2-1,TRBV10-1,few,TGCGCCAGCAGCCTGAGCGGGACCTACAATGAGCAGTTCTTC,CASSLSGTYNEQFF
.,TRBJ2-7,TRBV4-1,few,TGCGCCAGCAGCCAAGATACCGCCTACGAGCAGTACTTC,CASSQDTAYEQYF
.,TRBJ2-1,TRBV7-9,.,TGTGCCAGCAGTTTTCGGGGCTCCTACAATGAGCAGTTCTTC,CASSFRGSYNEQFF